The rows below give T cell receptor beta chains drawn from one sample of a study of blood T cell repertoires in COVID-19. The table came from immunoSEQ multiplex PCR; TCRdb's copy has only in-frame clones and leaves some out. The sample contains some 370,000 clones, roughly four fifths of which appear only once. Sequences were obtained from PBMCs or T cells enriched from blood (not recorded which). These receptors came from a woman in her 50s who had recovered from COVID-19. Each CDR3 is given with its conserved first and last residue. Each record gives: CDR3 DNA, CDR3 protein, clone size, D gene, J gene, V gene. A D gene is named only where the DNA matches it firmly. A row's size may be missing; if present it is once, few, many or a size class.

cdr3_nt: TGTGCCTGGAGTGAGGGGGCTCAGAGTACTGAAGCTTTCTTT; cdr3_aa: CAWSEGAQSTEAFF; clone_size: .; d_call: TRBD1; j_call: TRBJ1-1; v_call: TRBV30
cdr3_nt: TGCGCCAGCAGCCAGACAGGGGGTCTAGACACTGAAGCTTTCTTT; cdr3_aa: CASSQTGGLDTEAFF; clone_size: .; d_call: TRBD1; j_call: TRBJ1-1; v_call: TRBV4-1
cdr3_nt: TGTGCCAGCAGTGGCGGGAGGGGCGGCGGGGAGCTGTTTTTT; cdr3_aa: CASSGGRGGGELFF; clone_size: once; d_call: TRBD2; j_call: TRBJ2-2; v_call: TRBV2
cdr3_nt: TGTGCCAGCAGTGTCGGGGTCCGAGAGACCCAGTACTTC; cdr3_aa: CASSVGVRETQYF; clone_size: .; d_call: .; j_call: TRBJ2-5; v_call: TRBV2
cdr3_nt: TGTGCCAGCAGCTCGGACAGGGGTCCTGTCAAGGAGCAGTTCTTC; cdr3_aa: CASSSDRGPVKEQFF; clone_size: once; d_call: TRBD1; j_call: TRBJ2-1; v_call: TRBV27
cdr3_nt: TGTGCCAGCAGCTTAACAGGCGGGGGCTCCTACAATGAGCAGTTCTTC; cdr3_aa: CASSLTGGGSYNEQFF; clone_size: .; d_call: TRBD2; j_call: TRBJ2-1; v_call: TRBV7-3
cdr3_nt: TGTGCCAGCAGGTACAGGGGGTTACCCGGGGAGCTGTTTTTT; cdr3_aa: CASRYRGLPGELFF; clone_size: few; d_call: TRBD1; j_call: TRBJ2-2; v_call: TRBV6-2/TRBV6-3
cdr3_nt: TGTGCCAGCAGCAGGGGACTTCTTAATTCACCCCTCCACTTT; cdr3_aa: CASSRGLLNSPLHF; clone_size: .; d_call: .; j_call: TRBJ1-6; v_call: TRBV5-6
cdr3_nt: TGTGCCAGTAGTACGACAGGATTCAATCAGCCCCAGCATTTT; cdr3_aa: CASSTTGFNQPQHF; clone_size: .; d_call: .; j_call: TRBJ1-5; v_call: TRBV19
cdr3_nt: TGCGCCAGCAGCCAATGGACAAGCATCTCCTACAATGAGCAGTTCTTC; cdr3_aa: CASSQWTSISYNEQFF; clone_size: .; d_call: .; j_call: TRBJ2-1; v_call: TRBV4-1
cdr3_nt: TGTGCCAGCAGCCAGGCACGAACGGGGAAGAACACCGGGGAGCTGTTTTTT; cdr3_aa: CASSQARTGKNTGELFF; clone_size: few; d_call: .; j_call: TRBJ2-2; v_call: TRBV4-2
cdr3_nt: TGTGCCAGCAGCCAAGATCTTGGGTTTGGGAGATCTGAAGCTTTCTTT; cdr3_aa: CASSQDLGFGRSEAFF; clone_size: once; d_call: .; j_call: TRBJ1-1; v_call: TRBV3-1/TRBV3-2
cdr3_nt: TGTGCCAGCAGCTTCAGGGATAAAGCTTTCTTT; cdr3_aa: CASSFRDKAFF; clone_size: .; d_call: .; j_call: TRBJ1-1; v_call: TRBV3-1/TRBV3-2
cdr3_nt: TGCGCCAGCAGCCAACCAGACAGGGTCCTCTCCTACGAGCAGTACTTC; cdr3_aa: CASSQPDRVLSYEQYF; clone_size: .; d_call: TRBD1; j_call: TRBJ2-7; v_call: TRBV4-1